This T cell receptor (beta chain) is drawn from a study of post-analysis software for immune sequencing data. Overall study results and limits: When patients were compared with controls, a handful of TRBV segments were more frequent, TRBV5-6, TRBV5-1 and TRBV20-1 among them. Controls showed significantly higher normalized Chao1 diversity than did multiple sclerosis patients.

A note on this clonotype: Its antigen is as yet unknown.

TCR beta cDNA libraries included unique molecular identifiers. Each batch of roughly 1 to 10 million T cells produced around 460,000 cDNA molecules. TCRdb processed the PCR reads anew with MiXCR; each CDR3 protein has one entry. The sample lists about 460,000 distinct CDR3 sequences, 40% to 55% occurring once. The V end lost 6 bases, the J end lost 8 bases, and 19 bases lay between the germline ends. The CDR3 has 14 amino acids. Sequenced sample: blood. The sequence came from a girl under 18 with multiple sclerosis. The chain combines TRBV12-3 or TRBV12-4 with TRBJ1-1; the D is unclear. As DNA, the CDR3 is TGTGCCAGCAGAATGAATGGGCGGGCCCCAGAAGCTTTCTTT. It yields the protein CASRMNGRAPEAFF.